This T cell receptor beta chain was retrieved from a study of prognosis after radiotherapy for stage I lung cancer. Looking at the study overall: Enrollment of stage I non-small cell lung cancer patients ran from early 2018 to January 2019. Ages of the approximately 12 men and five or six women ranged about 50 to 85 years, median approximately 74. Overall study findings and caveats: Reportedly, TRBV and TRBJ gene usage differed by presence of metastases in patients. Samples before stereotactic body radiation therapy had more unique TCR clones (median around 10,000 versus 6,900).

Genomic DNA was the source, and TCR beta CDR3 was amplified from it by two-round multiplex PCR. TRBV and TRBJ genes each had their own specific primers in first-round PCR. TCRdb ran MiXCR on the multiplex PCR reads and lists one entry per CDR3 protein. The repertoire holds some 13,000 distinct CDR3 sequences, with less than 50% as singletons. Regarding this clonotype: Antigen unknown.

Germline-derived CDR1 and CDR2 are SNHLY and FYNNEI. Trimming cost V 4 bases and J 3 bases, with 13 bases left between them. This CDR3 is 15 amino acids long. The chain is built from TRBV2 and TRBJ2-1, with TRBD2 as a possible D gene (6 bases). This receptor was obtained from a donor aged 50 or older with non-small cell lung cancer. The sequences come from PBMCs, collected before or after stereotactic body radiation therapy (not recorded which). For the CDR3, the DNA is TGTGCCAGCAGTGTTCGGTCGGGAGACTACAATGAGCAGTTCTTC. It specifies CASSVRSGDYNEQFF. The entire variable domain, with the rest obtained from reference TRBV2 and TRBJ2-1, is as follows: EPEVTQTPSHQVTQMGQEVILRCVPISNHLYFYWYRQILGQKVEFLVSFYNNEISEKSEIFDDQFSVERPDGSNFTLKIRSTKLEDSAMYFCASSVRSGDYNEQFFGPGTRLTVL.